The entry below gives a single TCR beta chain sequence along with its context. The data originate from a study of blood T cell repertoires in COVID-19. Study context: In each case, the material was cDNA or gDNA derived from T cells, B-cell-depleted T cells, or PBMCs.

With 4 bases clipped from V and 2 bases from J, the junction kept 4 bases outside the gene matches. This CDR3 has 15 residues. Looked up from germline, CDR1 is SGHDT and CDR2 is YYEEEE. Self-reported history from a screening survey and questionnaire set each donor's cohort. Methods used by the authors: Quantification of nucleated cells was approximated via reference gene primer amplification. Sequencing used immunoSEQ multiplex PCR; TCRdb keeps in-frame clones, though not all of them. V, J and clone size were drawn from that table, and D and trimming were deduced from the DNA. Of about 220,000 clones listed, 82% were seen once; the top ten hold about 3.2%.

Sequencing input: PBMCs or T cells enriched from blood (not recorded which). The chain couples TRBV5-6 to TRBJ1-2; 11 positions agree with TRBD1. This clonotype originated in a woman in her fifties or sixties who had recovered from COVID-19. The CDR3 DNA is TGTGCCAGCAGCAGGACAGGGGGCATAAACTATGGCTACACCTTC. This encodes CASSRTGGINYGYTF.